Each of the 20 T cell receptor beta chains below was sequenced from the same sample in a study of blood T cell repertoires in COVID-19. Method: immunoSEQ multiplex PCR; TCRdb's copy keeps in-frame clones and lacks some. The repertoire consists of approximately 210,000 clones, with approximately 84% occurring once and the leading ten covering about 8%. Sequencing used peripheral blood. The receptors were gathered from a woman between 45 and 65 years old with active or convalescent COVID-19.

This rearrangement joins TRBV6-2 or TRBV6-3 to TRBJ2-7; the match to TRBD2 covers 9 bases. Per the germline V gene, CDR1 is MNHEY and CDR2 is SVGEGT. There are 14 residues in the CDR3. With V trimmed by 4 bases and J by 6 bases, 7 bases remained unmatched. CDR3 DNA: TGTGCCAGCAGTTTGGGACTAGCCACCGGCGAGCAGTACTTC. Translated, it gives CASSLGLATGEQYF.

This rearrangement joins TRBV18 to TRBJ1-6; TRBD1 matches at 9 bases. Trimming cost V 3 bases and J 14 bases; bases outside gene matches: 17. This CDR3 is built from 17 residues. Germline values: CDR1 KGHSH, CDR2 LQKENI. CDR3 loop: CASSPSPGQGFSTSLHF. The CDR3 DNA is TGTGCCAGCTCACCTTCGCCGGGACAGGGTTTTTCTACCTCCCTCCACTTT.

The CDR3 nucleotides are TGTGCCAGTACTTCCCACAGGGGGAATAGCAATCAGCCCCAGCATTTT. It codes for CASTSHRGNSNQPQHF. The gene calls are TRBV19 and TRBJ1-5, with TRBD1 identical over 8 bases. The CDR3 spans 16 residues. V lost 7 bases to trimming and J lost 0 bases; unmatched junction nucleotides: 8. The V gene's germline CDR1 is LNHDA and CDR2 SQIVND (reference sequence). The full variable domain, its missing parts supplied by reference TRBV19 and TRBJ1-5, is DGGITQSPKYLFRKEGQNVTLSCEQNLNHDAMYWYRQDPGQGLRLIYYSQIVNDFQKGDIAEGYSVSREKKESFPLTVTSAQKNPTAFYLCASTSHRGNSNQPQHFGDGTRLSIL.

This clone was seen a handful of times. V is TRBV6-4 and J is TRBJ2-7; no clear D. CDR1 and CDR2 from the germline V gene are MRHNA and SNTAGT. V dropped 8 bases and J dropped 4 bases, with 12 bases sitting between them. The CDR3 totals 12 residues. The CDR3 DNA reads TGTGCCAGCCGAAAACAGAGATACGAGCAGTACGTC. Protein: CASRKQRYEQYV.

In its sample, this clone was seen once. J is TRBJ2-2 and V is TRBV7-7; TRBD2 matches 8 bases. CDR1 is SSHAT, CDR2 FNYEAQ, per germline (reference sequence). This CDR3 spans 17 amino acids. The trim removed 4 bases at V and 1 base at J, leaving 8 bases unmatched. CDR3 in DNA: TGTGCCAGCAGCTCCCACGGACTAGCTATGAACACCGGGGAGCTGTTTTTT. It translates to CASSSHGLAMNTGELFF.

The DNA of the CDR3 is TGTGCCACCAGCAGAGATTCTGGGAGGGAAAAACTGTTTTTT. Its protein product is CATSRDSGREKLFF. This chain joins TRBV15 and TRBJ1-4; D is unclear. CDR3 length: 14 residues. V lost 0 bases and J lost 8, with 10 bases in between. Looked up from germline, CDR1 is LNHNV and CDR2 is YYDKDF (reference sequence).

The chain combines TRBV28 with TRBJ1-2; D possibly corresponds to TRBD1 (6 bases). The germline gives CDR1 MDHEN, CDR2 SYDVKM. Trimming left V 6 bases short and J 4 bases short, with 12 bases between. The length of the CDR3 is 13 residues. The CDR3 DNA follows: TGTGCCAGCAGCCAGGGGTTAGGCTATGGCTACACCTTC. Residues: CASSQGLGYGYTF.

The CDR3, as DNA: TGTGCCAGCAGCCAAACTTCAGGGATAGGAGGCTACACCTTC. It codes for CASSQTSGIGGYTF. This chain joins TRBV27 and TRBJ1-2; perhaps TRBD1 as D (5 bases). The CDR3 totals 14 residues. The germline V gene has CDR1 MNHEY and CDR2 SMNVEV (reference sequence). The V end lost 6 bases, the J end lost 8 bases, and 19 bases lay between the germline ends.

V and J are TRBV30 and TRBJ1-4; 9 bases match TRBD1. The CDR3 length is 15 residues. V shed 5 bases, J shed 0 bases, and the junction held 4 bases outside the gene matches. The V gene's germline CDR1 is GTSNPN and CDR2 SVGIG (reference sequence). CDR3 coding DNA: TGTGCCTGGGGACAGGGGTTTGCAACTAATGAAAAACTGTTTTTT. It encodes CAWGQGFATNEKLFF.

The chain carries TRBV2 and TRBJ1-1; D is unclear. This CDR3 region has 12 residues. CDR1 is SNHLY and CDR2 is FYNNEI in the germline V gene. V was clipped by 6 bases and J by 4 bases, with 9 bases between them. In DNA, the CDR3 is TGTGCCAGCAGGAAGCAATCCACTGAAGCTTTCTTT. It specifies CASRKQSTEAFF.

The chain couples TRBV12-5 to TRBJ2-1; D is perhaps TRBD2 (6 bases). Germline V lookup: CDR1 LGHNT, CDR2 FRNRAP. This CDR3 is 14 amino acids long. The V end was cut by 4 bases, the J end by 7 bases, with 14 bases between. CDR3 loop: CASGSGVSGNEQFF. The CDR3 DNA reads as TGTGCTAGTGGTTCGGGGGTTTCAGGGAATGAGCAGTTCTTC.

This chain links TRBV5-1 with TRBJ2-1, with D possibly matching TRBD1 (5 bases). V gave up 7 bases and J gave up 2 bases, with 13 bases separating them. CDR3 length: 14 amino acids. Germline CDR1 and CDR2: SGHRS and YFSETQ. CDR3 residues: CASPLDRTYNEQFF. As DNA, the CDR3 is TGCGCCAGCCCCCTTGACAGAACCTACAATGAGCAGTTCTTC.

The gene calls are TRBV28 and TRBJ2-7; TRBD1 matches 7 bases. There are 15 residues in the CDR3. The V and J ends lost 9 bases and 3 bases, in that order; junction bases with no gene match: 14. Germline CDR1 MDHEN, CDR2 SYDVKM. The CDR3 is CASKVPGQRDYEQYF. CDR3 nucleotides: TGTGCCAGTAAAGTGCCGGGACAGCGAGACTACGAGCAGTACTTC.

The J gene is TRBJ2-3, the V gene TRBV5-1, with 10 bases that match TRBD1. From germline, CDR1 is SGHRS and CDR2 YFSETQ. J gave up 4 bases and V 4 bases, and 6 bases lay outside the gene matches. This CDR3 has 15 residues. The CDR3 loop reads CASSPRTGGPDTQYF. Here the CDR3 DNA reads TGCGCCAGCAGCCCAAGGACAGGGGGACCAGATACGCAGTATTTT.

The rearrangement joins TRBV28 to TRBJ1-4, with D maybe TRBD1 (6 bases). Germline lookup yields CDR1 MDHEN and CDR2 SYDVKM. Between the trimmed V and J ends, which lost 6 bases and 6 bases, there was a span of 11 bases. The CDR3 extends over 13 amino acids. The CDR3 sequence: CASRDSVYEKLFF. CDR3 DNA: TGTGCCAGCAGGGACAGCGTTTATGAAAAACTGTTTTTT.

The rearrangement uses TRBV6-4 and TRBJ1-1, with D possibly matching TRBD1 (6 bases). Trimming removed 6 bases from V and 3 bases from J, with 11 bases in between. Per germline, CDR1 MRHNA and CDR2 SNTAGT. This CDR3 region has 13 residues. CDR3 residues: CASRETGYTEAFF. CDR3 nucleotides: TGTGCCAGCAGGGAAACAGGGTACACTGAAGCTTTCTTT.

This clone came up once. The V call is TRBV7-2, the J call TRBJ1-1; D call uncertain. Per germline, CDR1 SGHTA and CDR2 FQGNSA. The length of the CDR3 is 14 residues. V was clipped by 5 bases and J by 0 bases, with 10 bases between them. CDR3 amino acids: CASSPGALNTEAFF. The DNA for the CDR3 is TGTGCCAGCAGCCCGGGAGCTCTGAACACTGAAGCTTTCTTT.

This chain joins TRBV12-5 and TRBJ2-1; the match to TRBD1 covers 9 bases. From germline, CDR1 is LGHNT and CDR2 FRNRAP. The CDR3 spans 13 residues. V gave up 8 bases and J gave up 7 bases; unmatched junction bases: 6. For the CDR3, the DNA is TGTGCTAGTTGCCGGGACAGGGATAATGAGCAGTTCTTC. It encodes CASCRDRDNEQFF.

The V call is TRBV19, the J call TRBJ1-1, with D possibly matching TRBD1 (6 bases). The germline gives CDR1 LNHDA, CDR2 SQIVND (reference sequence). Trimming removed 6 bases from V and 4 bases from J, with 24 bases in between. There are 17 residues in the CDR3. In DNA, the CDR3 is TGTGCCAGTAGCCCCCGAGCTGCAGGGGAGGGCGGCACTGAAGCTTTCTTT. Its translation is CASSPRAAGEGGTEAFF.

This clone was counted once. The chain employs TRBV6-5 and TRBJ2-1; D perhaps matches TRBD1 (6 bases). CDR1 and CDR2 (germline): MNHEY, SVGAGI. V lost 5 bases and J 0 bases, leaving 11 bases between the germline ends. The CDR3 sequence is 15 residues long. The DNA for the CDR3 is TGTGCCAGCAGTAGGACAGTGAACTCCTACAATGAGCAGTTCTTC. Translation: CASSRTVNSYNEQFF.